Below are 7 T cell receptor beta chains sequenced from a single sample in a study of cytomegalovirus exposure and HLA in healthy donors. PCR used 60 Vbeta primers and 13 Jbeta primers. Clones were read by immunoSEQ multiplex PCR, and TCRdb kept only the in-frame ones, dropping some. The repertoire has approximately 120,000 clones, roughly 69% of them found once; the top ten carry around 5.4%. What was sequenced was PBMCs. The receptor source for this set is a woman aged 65 to 85 in good health and CMV-seropositive.

This clone was counted between two and nine times. The V call is TRBV7-2, the J call TRBJ1-1; 8 bases map to TRBD1. From germline, CDR1 is SGHTA and CDR2 FQGNSA. The junction had 2 bases not matched to a gene; V was cut back by 4 bases and J by 1 base. The CDR3 is 14 residues long. The CDR3 region is CASSSGQGNTEAFF. CDR3 bases: TGTGCCAGCAGCTCCGGACAGGGGAACACTGAAGCTTTCTTT.

The chain employs TRBV7-2 and TRBJ2-5; D is perhaps TRBD2 (5 bases). CDR3 size: 13 residues. V was cut by 1 base and J by 4 bases, with 7 bases left in between. Germline CDR1 reads SGHTA; CDR2 reads FQGNSA. The CDR3 DNA follows: TGTGCCAGCAGCTTAGTTGGACTAGAGACCCAGTACTTC. Protein: CASSLVGLETQYF.

The chain combines TRBV5-6 with TRBJ1-1; D call uncertain. The V and J ends lost 0 bases and 0 bases respectively, with 9 bases between them. The germline V gene encodes CDR1 SGHDT and CDR2 YYEEEE. CDR3 length: 15 amino acids. CDR3 coding DNA: TGTGCCAGCAGCTTGGGAACGGGGATGAACACTGAAGCTTTCTTT. Translated: CASSLGTGMNTEAFF.

V and J are TRBV5-1 and TRBJ1-2; 8 nucleotides match TRBD1. V dropped 0 bases and J dropped 4; count of bases not matched to a gene: 5. CDR3 size: 15 residues. CDR1 SGHRS and CDR2 YFSETQ come from the germline V gene. Here the CDR3 DNA reads TGCGCCAGCAGCTTGGGGACAGGGAAAGGCTATGGCTACACCTTC. It codes for CASSLGTGKGYGYTF.

V usage is TRBV9 and J usage is TRBJ2-1; 8 nucleotides match TRBD2. The V gene's germline CDR1 is SGDLS and CDR2 YYNGEE. The junction had 10 bases not matched to a gene; V was cut back by 0 bases and J by 8 bases. The CDR3 length is 16 residues. The CDR3 is CASSVDPGGPGDEQFF. CDR3 nucleotide sequence: TGTGCCAGCAGCGTAGATCCGGGGGGGCCCGGGGATGAGCAGTTCTTC.

This chain joins TRBV5-6 and TRBJ1-4; TRBD1 might be the D (6 bases). Germline assignment: CDR1 SGHDT and CDR2 YYEEEE. Between the trimmed V and J ends, which lost 4 bases and 7 bases, there was a span of 14 bases. The CDR3 extends over 14 amino acids. The CDR3 bases are TGTGCCAGCAGCCCTCAGGGGTGGGGTGAAAAACTGTTTTTT. The encoded protein is CASSPQGWGEKLFF.

The rearrangement links TRBV7-9 to TRBJ1-1, with D tentatively TRBD1 (6 bases). Germline V lookup: CDR1 SEHNR, CDR2 FQNEAQ (reference sequence). With 2 bases removed from V and 1 base from J, the gap between germline ends came to 8 bases. There are 14 residues in the CDR3. The CDR3 DNA reads TGTGCCAGCAGCTTACAGGGGTCGAACACTGAAGCTTTCTTT. Protein sequence: CASSLQGSNTEAFF.